This entry concerns a single TCR beta chain. These data belong to a study of T cells in Graves' hyperthyroidism and ophthalmopathy. Authors of the study amplified TCR beta CDR3 regions from RNA transcripts. A set of HTBI primers served as the primers for a first-round RT-PCR of the TCR CDR3. TCRdb processed the multiplex PCR reads anew with MiXCR; each CDR3 protein has one entry. The sample has 20,000 to 30,000 distinct CDR3 sequences; approximately 45% are singletons. V was pared by 0 bases and J by 11 bases, with 10 bases between. CDR3 length: 12 amino acids. The V gene's germline CDR1 is SGHRS and CDR2 YFSETQ.

V is TRBV5-1 and J is TRBJ2-3; no firm D call. Sequencing was performed on blood. The origin of this receptor is a woman in her thirties with Graves' hyperthyroidism. CDR3 coding DNA: TGCGCCAGCAGCTTGGCGCGCACGGAGCAGTATTTT. Encoded protein: CASSLARTEQYF.